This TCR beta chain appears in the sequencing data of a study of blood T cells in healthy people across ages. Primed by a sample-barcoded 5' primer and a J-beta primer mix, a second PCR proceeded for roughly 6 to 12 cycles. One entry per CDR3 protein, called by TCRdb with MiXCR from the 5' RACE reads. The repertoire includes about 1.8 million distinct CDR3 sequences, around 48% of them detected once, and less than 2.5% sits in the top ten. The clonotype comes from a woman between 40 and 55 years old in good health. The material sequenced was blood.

The CDR3 bases are TGTGCCAGCAGTTTTTCTGGGGATGGCTACGAGCAGTACTTC. Translating gives CASSFSGDGYEQYF. The chain has TRBV28 and TRBJ2-7; D is unclear. Germline V lookup: CDR1 MDHEN, CDR2 SYDVKM. V was shortened by 3 bases and J by 3 bases, with 12 bases between the two germline ends. The CDR3 has 14 amino acids.